The source of this T cell receptor (beta chain) is a study of T cells after yellow fever vaccination (dated by TCRdb to between 2018 and 2021). Context from the whole study: The SMART-Seq v4 Ultra Low Input RNA kit was used to prepare libraries from fractions with low cell numbers. To follow T-cell clones before and after primary and booster YFV17D yellow fever vaccination, bulk TCR alpha and beta repertoires were sequenced over time. Two healthy male donors made up the cohort, one aged 18 to 29 years and the other aged 30 to 39 years. Blood was drawn at multiple timepoints before and after primary and secondary immunization, with bulk PBMC replicates and cell subsets isolated. Study-level results and caveats: Compared with the primary T-cell response, the secondary T-cell response was weaker but faster, peaking on day 5 rather than day 15. After the booster, most clones that had expanded after primary vaccination were detected again (about 97% of CD4 and over 75% of CD8), suggesting broad maintenance of memory. A small fraction of clonotypes appeared in both the CD4 and CD8 compartments, likely as a result of convergent recombination. Because the study included only a couple of donors, the extent to which the findings can be generalized is limited. FACS-sorted repertoires could contain abundant contaminating clonotypes from the bulk population, so computational filtering was required.

This clonotype was recorded a few times. Its target antigen remains unknown. The record has no base qualities; no much larger clone is one base away. From V the trimming removes 5 bases and from J it removes 1 base, while the gene matches leave 11 bases of the junction unaccounted for. The germline V gene supplies CDR1 SGHAT and CDR2 FQNNGV. From its cysteine to its phenylalanine, the CDR3 spans 18 amino acids. Only the CDR3 DNA is retained, 54 bases long and in frame from the first base. This sample's treatment or condition label indicates: live attenuated yellow fever vaccine strain. At each blood-draw timepoint, two biological replicates of bulk PBMCs were obtained. PBMCs were isolated from peripheral blood using a standard Ficoll-Paque protocol. RNA was extracted with TriZol from bulk PBMCs, CD4 and CD8 fractions, and dextramer-positive and dextramer-negative fractions. TCR cDNA was synthesized by 5'RACE template switching, which introduced a universal primer site and unique molecular identifiers. Priming of cDNA synthesis was performed from both the TCR alpha and TCR beta constant segments. Library amplification involved two PCR steps, and the second step added sample barcodes and sequencing adapters. Libraries were sequenced on Illumina HiSeq 2500 (2x100 bp) or NovaSeq (2x150 bp). Per the original workflow: Reads were demultiplexed and collapsed into UMI consensus sequences with MIGEC, and V(D)J alignment was performed with MiXCR. Vaccine-responding clonotypes were identified with edgeR using replicate PBMC samples, with FDR below 0.01 and a log2 fold change above 5 up to day 15 being required. Bulk clonotypes were assigned CD4 or CD8 identity according to which sequenced CD4 or CD8 repertoire held them at higher abundance. TCRdb reprocessed the public reads (quality trimming at Q25 with fastp, clone calling with MiXCR) and kept in-frame beta chains. Each record represents a unique CDR3 protein, reported with the most common genes and DNA among its rows. Clone size and V and J calls follow TCRdb, not the original study. The sample profile shows hundreds of thousands of distinct CDR3 sequences; approximately 21% of them were found once. The ten largest clones represent approximately 15% of the sample.

The V and J genes are TRBV11-2 and TRBJ2-3, and TRBD2 matches 11 of the central bases. The sample in question was PBMCs, obtained 15 days after the yellow fever booster vaccination. The sequence came from a man aged 25-40 years who received the YFV17D yellow fever vaccine. The sequenced DNA is TGTGCCAGCAGCCCCGAAAAAGTACTAGCGGGGGGCACAGATACGCAGTATTTT. It translates to CASSPEKVLAGGTDTQYF.